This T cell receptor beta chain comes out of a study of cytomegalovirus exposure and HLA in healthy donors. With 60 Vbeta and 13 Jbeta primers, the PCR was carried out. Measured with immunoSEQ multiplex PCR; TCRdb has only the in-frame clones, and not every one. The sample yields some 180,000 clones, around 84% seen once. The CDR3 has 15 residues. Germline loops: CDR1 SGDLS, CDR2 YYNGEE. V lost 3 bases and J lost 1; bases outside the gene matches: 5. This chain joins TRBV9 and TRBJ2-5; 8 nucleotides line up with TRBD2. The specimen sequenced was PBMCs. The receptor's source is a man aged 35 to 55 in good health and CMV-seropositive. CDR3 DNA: TGTGCCAGCAGCGGCCCGACTAGCGTCCAAGAGACCCAGTACTTC. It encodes CASSGPTSVQETQYF.